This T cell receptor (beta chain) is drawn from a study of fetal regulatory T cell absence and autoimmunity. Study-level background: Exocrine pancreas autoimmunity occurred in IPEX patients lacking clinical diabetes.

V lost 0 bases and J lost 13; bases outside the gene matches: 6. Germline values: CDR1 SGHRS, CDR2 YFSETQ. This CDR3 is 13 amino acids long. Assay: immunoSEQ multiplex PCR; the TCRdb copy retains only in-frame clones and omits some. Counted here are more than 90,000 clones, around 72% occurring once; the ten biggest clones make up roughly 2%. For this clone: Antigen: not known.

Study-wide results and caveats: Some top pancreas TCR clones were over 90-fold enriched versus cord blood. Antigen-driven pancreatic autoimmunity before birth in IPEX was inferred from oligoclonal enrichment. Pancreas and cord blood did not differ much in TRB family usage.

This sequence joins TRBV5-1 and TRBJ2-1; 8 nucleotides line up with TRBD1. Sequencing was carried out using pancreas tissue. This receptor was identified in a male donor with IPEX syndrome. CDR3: CASSLGVSGGQFF. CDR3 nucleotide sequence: TGCGCCAGCAGCTTGGGGGTATCAGGGGGCCAGTTCTTC.